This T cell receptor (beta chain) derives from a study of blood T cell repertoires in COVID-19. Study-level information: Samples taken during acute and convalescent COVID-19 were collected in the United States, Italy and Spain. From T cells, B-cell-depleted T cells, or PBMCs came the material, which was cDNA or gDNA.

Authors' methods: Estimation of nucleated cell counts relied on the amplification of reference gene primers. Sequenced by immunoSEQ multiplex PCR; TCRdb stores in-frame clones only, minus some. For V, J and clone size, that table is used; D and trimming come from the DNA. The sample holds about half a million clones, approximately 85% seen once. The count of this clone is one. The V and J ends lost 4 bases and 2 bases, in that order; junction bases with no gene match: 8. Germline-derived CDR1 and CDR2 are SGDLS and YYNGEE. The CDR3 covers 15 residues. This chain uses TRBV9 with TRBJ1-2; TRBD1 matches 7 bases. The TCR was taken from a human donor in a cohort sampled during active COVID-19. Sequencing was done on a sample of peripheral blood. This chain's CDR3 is CASSTRTGANYGYTF. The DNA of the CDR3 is TGTGCCAGCAGCACCCGGACAGGAGCCAACTATGGCTACACCTTC.